The next 24 T cell receptor beta chains were all read from a single sample in a study of long-term antiretroviral therapy in people with HIV. At survey level, the immunoSEQ assay was run in its v3.0 version. Using immunoSEQ multiplex PCR, the repertoire was profiled, and TCRdb retains in-frame clones only, with some absent. The data hold about 25,000 clones, with more than 70% observed a single time. The starting material was unsorted PBMCs, obtained 3 years after starting antiretroviral therapy. These receptors originate from a man aged 18 to 29 with HIV.

A note on this clone: This CDR3 is missing its conserved last phenylalanine or tryptophan, likely due to a read error. No DNA is shown, since the ends of the CDR3 on it are uncertain; the CDR3 is the one TCRdb lists. The chain combines TRBV6-5 with TRBJ1-2; the table's TRBD1 call for D was not verified on the DNA. The CDR3 extends over 9 residues, inclusive of both ends. From germline, CDR1 is MNHEY and CDR2 SVGAGI. The CDR3 spells CASSAGQSN.

This chain joins TRBV18 and TRBJ2-2, with D tentatively TRBD1 (6 bases). The V gene lost 3 bases and the J gene lost 1 base, with 18 bases spanning the gap. Per germline, CDR1 KGHSH and CDR2 LQKENI. The CDR3 extends over 18 amino acids. The CDR3 is CASSPFTTRGLNTGELFF. In nucleotides, the CDR3 is TGTGCCAGCTCACCCTTTACTACCAGGGGCCTGAACACCGGGGAGCTGTTTTTT.

V gene TRBV9 combines with J gene TRBJ2-3; no reliable D call. Germline V lookup: CDR1 SGDLS, CDR2 YYNGEE. This CDR3 has 15 amino acids. Trimming left V 0 bases short and J 8 bases short, with 16 bases between. This CDR3 reads CASSVGTLSVLTQYF. In DNA, the CDR3 is TGTGCCAGCAGCGTAGGAACGCTCTCGGTCCTTACGCAGTATTTT.

CDR3 protein: CASSLEPTGGRGYGYTF. As DNA, the CDR3 is TGTGCCAGCAGCTTAGAGCCGACAGGGGGCCGCGGCTATGGCTACACCTTC. This chain uses TRBV7-9 with TRBJ1-2; 10 positions agree with TRBD1. Germline loops: CDR1 SEHNR, CDR2 FQNEAQ (reference sequence). This CDR3 spans 17 amino acids. Trimming took 1 base from V and 4 from J; bases not matched to a gene: 9.

V and J are TRBV7-9 and TRBJ2-7; TRBD1 matches at 8 bases. This CDR3 region has 14 residues. Looked up from germline, CDR1 is SEHNR and CDR2 is FQNEAQ (reference sequence). With V trimmed by 3 bases and J by 2 bases, 3 bases remained unmatched. DNA for the CDR3: TGTGCCAGCAGCTTGACAGGGGTAACCTACGAGCAGTACGTC. Translating gives CASSLTGVTYEQYV.

This clone was detected only a few times. V is TRBV15 and J is TRBJ2-5; the match to TRBD2 covers 7 bases. Unmatched junction bases numbered 6, after V lost 1 base and J lost 1 base. There are 16 residues in the CDR3. CDR1 is LNHNV, CDR2 YYDKDF, per germline (reference sequence). CDR3 DNA sequence: TGTGCCACCAGCAGAGCTTCCCTAGCGGCCCAAGAGACCCAGTACTTC. This sequence encodes CATSRASLAAQETQYF.

The V and J genes are TRBV7-9 and TRBJ1-4, with TRBD1 as a possible D gene (5 bases). The germline V gene has CDR1 SEHNR and CDR2 FQNEAQ (reference sequence). V gave up 5 bases and J gave up 13 bases, with 14 bases separating them. The CDR3 loop spans 12 amino acids. The CDR3 bases are TGTGCCAGCAGCGCCTTGACAGACAGACTGTTTTTT. This gives the protein CASSALTDRLFF.

The V gene is TRBV5-5, the J gene TRBJ2-3; D may match TRBD1 or TRBD2 (5 bases each). The CDR3 extends over 13 amino acids. Between the trimmed V and J ends, which lost 4 bases and 0 bases, there was a span of 6 bases. CDR1 and CDR2 from the germline V gene are SGHKS and YYEKEE (reference sequence). The CDR3 reads CASSEGSTDTQYF. CDR3 DNA sequence: TGTGCCAGCAGCGAGGGGAGCACAGATACGCAGTATTTT. Looking up the rest from reference TRBV5-5 and TRBJ2-3 gives the full variable domain: DAGVTQSPTHLIKTRGQQVTLRCSPISGHKSVSWYQQVLGQGPQFIFQYYEKEERGRGNFPDRFSARQFPNYSSELNVNALLLGDSALYLCASSEGSTDTQYFGPGTRLTVL.

This clone appeared a single time. In DNA form, the CDR3 reads TGTGCCAGCAGCGAAACCATGTCGTATGAAAAACTGTTTTTT. Protein product: CASSETMSYEKLFF. This chain links TRBV9 with TRBJ1-4, with no clear D. The ends were cut back, 3 bases at V and 6 bases at J, with 12 bases in the middle. The germline V gene encodes CDR1 SGDLS and CDR2 YYNGEE. CDR3 length equals 14 residues.

The CDR3 DNA reads as TGTGCCAGCAGTGATGTTTTGTTGCCCTTTTATGGCTACACCTTC. Encoded protein: CASSDVLLPFYGYTF. The chain links TRBV2 to TRBJ1-2; D is undetermined. Germline assignment: CDR1 SNHLY and CDR2 FYNNEI. The CDR3 is made up of 15 amino acids. V gave up 3 bases and J gave up 5 bases, with 16 bases separating them.

The gene calls are TRBV19 and TRBJ1-3, with D perhaps matching TRBD1 (5 bases). V was cut by 6 bases and J by 0 bases, with 18 bases left in between. In germline, CDR1 is LNHDA, CDR2 SQIVND (reference sequence). The CDR3 extends over 17 amino acids. The CDR3 region is CASSRGNPGSSGNTIYF. The DNA for the CDR3 is TGTGCCAGTAGCCGGGGGAACCCGGGGAGCTCTGGAAACACCATATATTTT.

V usage is TRBV2 and J usage is TRBJ2-7; D gene uncertain. Between the trimmed V and J ends, which lost 3 bases and 1 base, there was a span of 7 bases. The CDR3 length is 13 residues. Germline CDR1 SNHLY, CDR2 FYNNEI. CDR3 amino acids: CASSELLSYEQYV. The CDR3 DNA reads TGTGCCAGCAGTGAGCTCCTATCCTACGAGCAGTACGTC.

The V and J genes are TRBV5-1 and TRBJ2-1, with TRBD2 matching over 9 bases. The CDR3 has 15 amino acids. With 6 bases clipped from V and 3 bases from J, the junction kept 7 bases outside the gene matches. Germline V CDR1 and CDR2: SGHRS, YFSETQ. DNA of the CDR3: TGCGCCAGCACCGGAGGAGCGGGGGGCTACAATGAGCAGTTCTTC. Protein sequence: CASTGGAGGYNEQFF.

The CDR3 coding sequence is TGTGCCAGCAGTTTATGGTCTAGCCGGGGCGAGCAGTACGTC. It codes for CASSLWSSRGEQYV. The chain employs TRBV28 and TRBJ2-7; D might be TRBD2 (5 bases). This CDR3 spans 14 amino acids. V was pared by 0 bases and J by 6 bases, with 12 bases between. Looked up from germline, CDR1 is MDHEN and CDR2 is SYDVKM.

The V call is TRBV19, the J call TRBJ2-6, with D perhaps matching TRBD2 (5 bases). This CDR3 has 16 amino acids. V was pared by 7 bases and J by 0 bases, with 13 bases between. Germline V gene lookup returns CDR1 LNHDA and CDR2 SQIVND (reference sequence). The CDR3 DNA is TGTGCCAGTAAGAGGGATGGGGACTCTGGGGCCAACGTCCTGACTTTC. It specifies CASKRDGDSGANVLTF.

The chain employs TRBV28 and TRBJ2-7; 9 bases fit TRBD1. Germline-derived CDR1 and CDR2 are MDHEN and SYDVKM. Trimming took 7 bases from V and 3 from J; bases not matched to a gene: 4. The length of the CDR3 is 13 residues. CDR3 nucleotides: TGTGCCAGCACACCGACAGGGGGCTACGAGCAGTACGTC. It specifies CASTPTGGYEQYV.

V and J are TRBV27 and TRBJ2-7; D is ambiguous. This CDR3 is 14 amino acids long. The germline gives CDR1 MNHEY, CDR2 SMNVEV (reference sequence). V lost 0 bases and J 3 bases, leaving 9 bases between the germline ends. CDR3 sequence: CASSLSRLVYEQYF. Here the CDR3 DNA reads TGTGCCAGCAGTTTATCCCGACTGGTCTACGAGCAGTACTTC.

The chain carries TRBV28 and TRBJ2-7; D is possibly TRBD1 (6 bases). Trimming shortened V by 3 bases and J by 1 base, and 13 bases separated the two germline ends. The CDR3 spans 15 residues. From germline, CDR1 is MDHEN and CDR2 SYDVKM. The CDR3 DNA is TGTGCCAGCAGTTTGGACTTTGGACAGTCCTACGAGCAGTACTTC. It encodes CASSLDFGQSYEQYF.

V is TRBV18 and J is TRBJ1-5; 8 bases fit TRBD1. The junction had 10 bases not matched to a gene; V was cut back by 3 bases and J by 3 bases. The CDR3 loop spans 17 amino acids. CDR1 and CDR2 from the germline V gene are KGHSH and LQKENI. The CDR3 nucleotides read TGTGCCAGCTCACCGGCAGGGGGCTCCCGCGTCAATCAGCCCCAGCATTTT. Residues: CASSPAGGSRVNQPQHF.

The rearrangement uses TRBV19 and TRBJ2-2, with D possibly being TRBD2 (5 bases). The CDR3 runs 12 residues. Trimming cost V 10 bases and J 7 bases, with 13 bases left between them. CDR1 is LNHDA and CDR2 is SQIVND in the germline V gene (reference sequence). The CDR3 here is CATGGFVGELFF. In DNA form, the CDR3 reads TGTGCCACGGGCGGGTTCGTCGGGGAGCTGTTTTTT.

In this sample, this clone turned up a few times. The chain employs TRBV27 and TRBJ2-5, with D maybe TRBD1 (5 bases). Trimming removed 5 bases from V and 1 base from J, with 8 bases in between. The CDR3 consists of 13 residues. Germline CDR1 MNHEY, CDR2 SMNVEV (reference sequence). For the CDR3, the DNA is TGTGCCAGCAGTCCCAGGGTCCAAGAGACCCAGTACTTC. Translation: CASSPRVQETQYF.

The V gene is TRBV6-5, the J gene TRBJ2-1; 7 nucleotides line up with TRBD2. Trimming took 2 bases from V and 5 from J; bases not matched to a gene: 0. Germline V CDR1 and CDR2: MNHEY, SVGAGI. The CDR3 contains 13 residues. The CDR3, as DNA: TGTGCCAGCAGTTACCTAGCGGACAATGAGCAGTTCTTC. Translated: CASSYLADNEQFF.

This rearrangement joins TRBV7-3 to TRBJ1-3, with D maybe TRBD1 (5 bases). Germline V gives CDR1 SGHTA, CDR2 FQGTGA. The CDR3 consists of 15 residues. Trimming stripped 5 bases from V and 3 bases from J, with 14 bases between. The CDR3 is CASSPDGGYGNTIYF. In DNA, the CDR3 is TGTGCCAGCAGCCCTGATGGGGGTTATGGAAACACCATATATTTT.

Concerning this clone itself: Germline and junction disagree at one end, which may indicate a read error. The chain combines TRBV5-1 with TRBJ1-1; D unresolved. CDR1 is SGHRS and CDR2 is YFSETQ in the germline V gene. The CDR3 covers 11 residues. The DNA for the CDR3 is TGCGCCAGCAGCTCCGCTAGGGTTTCGGTCTTT. The encoded protein is CASSSARVSVF.